The rows below give T cell receptor beta chains drawn from one sample of a study of blood T cell repertoires in COVID-19. Using immunoSEQ multiplex PCR, the repertoire was profiled, and TCRdb retains in-frame clones only, with some absent. Of more than 400,000 clones listed, 80% to 90% were seen once; the top ten hold approximately 2.9%. Specimen: peripheral blood. Source of these receptors: a human donor in a cohort sampled during active COVID-19. The CDR3 runs from the conserved cysteine through the conserved F or W. The order of the fields is J gene, clone size, V gene, CDR3 protein. Rows give clone size only sometimes, using once, few, many, or a class for an expanded clone.

>TRBJ2-7|.|TRBV9
CASSDPNWTSGFSYEQYF
>TRBJ2-3|.|TRBV7-2
CASSRDMGSTDTQYF
>TRBJ2-6|.|TRBV7-6
CASSLAGQPNSGANVLTF
>TRBJ2-1|.|TRBV19
CASSIDTGLTYNEQFF
>TRBJ2-7|.|TRBV29-1
CSVEDPTRTYEQYF
>TRBJ2-3|.|TRBV3-1/TRBV3-2
CAMPQGADTQYF
>TRBJ1-4|.|TRBV9
CASSVDPGATNEKLFF
>TRBJ1-6|.|TRBV11-2
CASTWVENNSPLHF
>TRBJ1-2|.|TRBV28
CASSLASAGKFAGYTF
>TRBJ1-3|.|TRBV30
CAWTMSASTTIYF
>TRBJ1-2|.|TRBV6-5
CASRQGEDGYTF
>TRBJ1-2|.|TRBV5-1
CASSLGQAANYGYTF
>TRBJ2-3|.|TRBV5-1
CASSLGLGLSTDTQYF
>TRBJ2-2|.|TRBV5-4
CASSGGTSGRGNTGELFF
>TRBJ1-1|.|TRBV19
CASSTQGARNTEAFF
>TRBJ2-3|.|TRBV7-3
CASSLTVLSTDTQYF
>TRBJ1-2|.|TRBV3-1/TRBV3-2
CASSQDQAYGYTF
>TRBJ1-5|.|TRBV30
CAWSGQSNQPQHF
>TRBJ2-7|once|TRBV6-5
CASSLGTGAPYEQYF
>TRBJ1-2|.|TRBV12-3/TRBV12-4
CASRETGDYGYTF
>TRBJ2-7|.|TRBV11-2
CASSLARTEVNEQYF
>TRBJ2-7|.|TRBV6-5
CASDRVGYEQYF
>TRBJ1-2|many|TRBV7-2
CASSLGSGGTDYGYTF
>TRBJ1-5|.|TRBV7-3
CASSLEAGSNQPQHF
>TRBJ2-2|.|TRBV7-3
CASSPQGGELFF
>TRBJ2-1|.|TRBV9
CASSVRGLNEQFF
>TRBJ2-3|.|TRBV5-5
CASSTSEGVRFTDTQYF
>TRBJ2-7|.|TRBV5-5
CASSIGTGDRSYEQYF
>TRBJ2-7|.|TRBV11-3
CASSLKGSYEQYF
>TRBJ2-1|.|TRBV7-2
CASSLARLARQFF
>TRBJ1-5|.|TRBV4-1
CASSQDLSGQGKNQPQHF
>TRBJ2-3|.|TRBV4-1
CASSQVTGITDTQYF
>TRBJ2-7|.|TRBV28
CASSDLRDSDEQYF
>TRBJ2-1|.|TRBV30
CAWSAGSFPDEQFF
>TRBJ1-5|.|TRBV9
CASSPGQAQSQPQHF
>TRBJ2-1|.|TRBV29-1
CSVDRRAGFLTYNEQFF
>TRBJ1-5|.|TRBV6-1
CASSEASRNQPQHF
>TRBJ1-4|.|TRBV7-6
CASSPSNRGGEKLFF
>TRBJ1-5|.|TRBV28
CASSLNRTPRSNQPQHF
>TRBJ2-1|once|TRBV30
CAWTVGGNYNEQFF
>TRBJ1-2|.|TRBV19
CASSHGDRGLGYTF
>TRBJ2-3|.|TRBV7-2
CASSPTGTAISDTQYF
>TRBJ2-1|.|TRBV6-2/TRBV6-3
CASSPGQARPYNEQFF
>TRBJ2-2|.|TRBV7-8
CASSPRQNTGELFF